This T cell receptor (beta chain) is drawn from a study of T cells after yellow fever vaccination. Findings and caveats of the study: The CD4 compartment and the CD8 compartment contained a small share of clonotypes in common.

The CDR3 has 14 amino acids. Per germline, CDR1 DFQATT and CDR2 SNEGSKA (reference sequence). Unmatched junction bases numbered 11, after V lost 6 bases and J lost 3 bases. Each CDR3 protein is one row after TCRdb ran MiXCR on the 5' RACE reads. The repertoire includes under 600,000 distinct CDR3 sequences, 21% of them detected once, and approximately 15% sits in the top ten. This clonotype was counted a few times. Its antigen is unidentified. Sequencing used PBMCs, obtained approximately 20 days after the first yellow fever vaccination. The source of this sequence is a man aged 18-30 years who received the YFV17D yellow fever vaccine. The chain is built from TRBV20-1 and TRBJ2-7, with 7 bases fitting TRBD1. CDR3 loop: CSAWDSQNGYEQYF. CDR3 bases: TGCAGTGCGTGGGACAGCCAAAATGGCTACGAGCAGTACTTC.